This is a list of T cell receptor beta chains from one sample in a study of Graves' ophthalmopathy and Graves' hyperthyroidism. TCRdb re-called the multiplex PCR reads through MiXCR, storing one row per CDR3 protein. The sample contains over a million distinct CDR3 sequences, 36% of which appear only once. Sample: peripheral blood or thyroid tissue (not recorded which). The receptors originated from an adult man with Graves' hyperthyroidism. The CDR3 runs from the conserved cysteine through the conserved F or W. A D gene is named only where the DNA matches it firmly. Some rows mark clone size as missing; the rest say once, few, many or name a class of expanded clone.

TRBJ2-7,NA,many,13,TRBV19,CASSFGTGYEQYF,TGTGCCAGTAGTTTCGGCACGGGCTACGAGCAGTACTTC
TRBJ1-5,NA,NA,14,TRBV15,CATSSWQSNQPQHF,TGTGCCACCAGCAGTTGGCAGAGCAATCAGCCCCAGCATTTT
TRBJ1-6,NA,NA,15,TRBV25-1,CASVVDGSYNSPLHF,TGTGCCAGCGTTGTTGACGGCTCCTATAATTCACCCCTCCACTTT
TRBJ1-5,TRBD1,NA,15,TRBV20-1,CSARIRDRVNQPQHF,TGCAGTGCTAGGATTCGGGACAGGGTAAATCAGCCCCAGCATTTT
TRBJ1-4,TRBD1,many,13,TRBV7-9,CASSSMTGEKLFF,TGTGCCAGCAGCTCCATGACAGGGGAAAAACTGTTTTTT
TRBJ1-5,TRBD1,NA,17,TRBV27,CASSKSDRGPGGWPQHF,TGTGCCAGCAGCAAATCTGACAGGGGCCCGGGAGGTTGGCCCCAGCATTTT
TRBJ1-1,NA,NA,11,TRBV7-9,CASAWGPEAFF,TGTGCCAGCGCTTGGGGGCCTGAAGCTTTCTTT
TRBJ2-7,NA,many,11,TRBV7-8,CASSSDPEQYF,TGTGCCAGCAGCTCGGACCCGGAGCAGTACTTC
TRBJ2-5,NA,NA,14,TRBV6-2/TRBV6-3,CASSYRWGNQPQYF,TGTGCCAGCAGTTACCGGTGGGGCAATCAGCCCCAGTACTTC
TRBJ2-2,TRBD2,many,15,TRBV29-1,CSVEALGGVTGELFF,TGCAGCGTTGAAGCTCTGGGGGGGGTCACCGGGGAGCTGTTTTTT
TRBJ1-5,NA,few,15,TRBV10-2,CASSPQGSSNQPQHF,TGTGCCAGCAGCCCCCAGGGGTCTAGCAATCAGCCCCAGCATTTT
TRBJ2-7,TRBD2,few,15,TRBV12-3/TRBV12-4,CASSLGTSGIEEQYF,TGTGCCAGCAGTTTAGGGACTAGCGGGATTGAGGAGCAGTACTTC
TRBJ1-2,TRBD1,many,13,TRBV10-3,CASAGQTNYGYTF,TGTGCCAGTGCGGGACAGACTAACTATGGCTACACCTTC
TRBJ1-5,NA,NA,16,TRBV7-2,CASSLGSGHSNQPQHF,TGTGCCAGCAGCTTAGGATCGGGGCATAGCAATCAGCCCCAGCATTTT
TRBJ2-5,NA,NA,12,TRBV29-1,CSVVRVEKTQYF,TGCAGCGTTGTGAGAGTTGAGAAGACCCAGTACTTC
TRBJ2-7,TRBD1,NA,16,TRBV6-2/TRBV6-3,CASRQAGQGSSYEQYF,TGTGCCAGCAGACAAGCCGGACAGGGATCATCCTACGAGCAGTACTTC
TRBJ2-2,NA,few,16,TRBV5-1,CASSLDGAANTGELFF,TGCGCCAGCAGCTTGGACGGGGCGGCAAACACCGGGGAGCTGTTTTTT
TRBJ2-5,NA,NA,15,TRBV19,CASSAGTTQKETQYF,TGTGCCAGTTCAGCAGGAACCACCCAGAAAGAGACCCAGTACTTC
TRBJ2-7,NA,NA,13,TRBV7-9,CASSEAKAYEQCF,TGTGCCAGCAGTGAAGCTAAGGCCTACGAGCAGTGCTTC
TRBJ2-2,NA,few,15,TRBV5-1,CASSLDLAGTGELFF,TGCGCCAGCAGCTTGGACCTTGCGGGGACCGGGGAGCTGTTTTTT
TRBJ1-1,NA,many,11,TRBV29-1,CSVGKNTEAFF,TGCAGCGTTGGTAAGAACACTGAAGCTTTCTTT
TRBJ2-7,TRBD1,many,16,TRBV7-9,CASSARSGQGAYEQYF,TGTGCCAGCAGCGCGCGCTCGGGACAGGGCGCCTACGAGCAGTACTTC
TRBJ1-5,TRBD1,many,15,TRBV20-1,CSANVGQGLREPQHF,TGCAGTGCTAATGTCGGACAGGGTTTGAGGGAGCCCCAGCATTTT
TRBJ2-1,TRBD2,once,15,TRBV25-1,CASSKRLAGDNEQFF,TGTGCCAGCAGTAAAAGGCTAGCGGGAGATAATGAGCAGTTCTTC
TRBJ2-7,TRBD1,NA,14,TRBV20-1,CSAEDRDRAFEQYF,TGCAGTGCCGAGGACCGGGACAGGGCTTTCGAGCAGTACTTC
TRBJ2-7,TRBD1,NA,13,TRBV5-1,CASSLGTGLEQYF,TGCGCCAGCAGCTTGGGGACAGGGTTGGAGCAGTACTTC
TRBJ2-7,NA,many,14,TRBV20-1,CSARDSGRLGEQYF,TGCAGTGCTAGAGATTCGGGCAGGTTGGGCGAGCAGTACTTC
TRBJ1-5,NA,many,13,TRBV20-1,CSARDRRGQPQHF,TGCAGTGCTAGAGATCGAAGGGGCCAGCCCCAGCATTTT
TRBJ2-7,TRBD1,NA,15,TRBV7-9,CASSFRTGSSYEQYF,TGTGCCAGCAGCTTCAGGACAGGGAGTTCCTACGAGCAGTACTTC
TRBJ2-7,NA,NA,11,TRBV10-2,CASMTGVEQYF,TGCGCCAGCATGACGGGGGTCGAGCAGTACTTC
TRBJ1-5,NA,NA,15,TRBV20-1,CSAADGGKENQPQHF,TGCAGTGCTGCGGACGGGGGGAAGGAAAATCAGCCCCAGCATTTT
TRBJ2-1,NA,NA,13,TRBV20-1,CSARWAYKAEQFF,TGCAGTGCTAGGTGGGCTTACAAGGCTGAGCAGTTCTTC
TRBJ2-6,TRBD1,NA,19,TRBV10-3,CASGTRDRIFNSGANVLTF,TGTGCCAGCGGTACAAGGGACAGAATCTTTAACTCTGGGGCCAACGTCCTGACTTTC
TRBJ1-5,NA,few,12,TRBV12-3/TRBV12-4,CASSLEGVAQHF,TGTGCCAGCAGTTTAGAAGGGGTGGCCCAGCATTTT
TRBJ1-5,TRBD1,few,13,TRBV20-1,CSATRGRPQPQHF,TGCAGTGCGACCAGGGGGCGACCTCAGCCCCAGCATTTT
TRBJ1-5,NA,many,15,TRBV19,CASSKETEYNQPQHF,TGTGCCAGTAGTAAGGAGACAGAATACAATCAGCCCCAGCATTTT
TRBJ1-1,TRBD1,NA,14,TRBV6-1,CASTPTGVETEAFF,TGTGCCAGCACCCCAACAGGGGTGGAAACTGAAGCTTTCTTT